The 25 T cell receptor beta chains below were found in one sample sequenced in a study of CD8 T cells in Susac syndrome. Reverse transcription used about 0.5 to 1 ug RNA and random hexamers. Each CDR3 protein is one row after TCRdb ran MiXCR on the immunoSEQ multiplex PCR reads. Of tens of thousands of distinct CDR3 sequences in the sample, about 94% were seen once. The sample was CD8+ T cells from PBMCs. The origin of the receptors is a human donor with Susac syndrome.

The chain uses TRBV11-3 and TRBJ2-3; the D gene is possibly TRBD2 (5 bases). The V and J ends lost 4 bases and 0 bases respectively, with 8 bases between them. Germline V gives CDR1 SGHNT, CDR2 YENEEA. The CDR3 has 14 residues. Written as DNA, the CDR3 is TGTGCCAGCAGCTCCAGGACTAGCACAGATACGCAGTATTTT. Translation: CASSSRTSTDTQYF.

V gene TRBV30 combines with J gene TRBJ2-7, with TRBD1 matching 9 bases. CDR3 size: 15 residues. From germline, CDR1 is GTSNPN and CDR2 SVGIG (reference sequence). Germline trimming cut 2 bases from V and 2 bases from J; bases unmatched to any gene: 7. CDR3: CAWSLLGQGTYEQYF. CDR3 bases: TGTGCCTGGAGTTTACTGGGACAGGGCACCTACGAGCAGTACTTC.

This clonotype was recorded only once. CDR3 DNA sequence: TGCGCCAGCAAGACTAGCGGGGCGACCTACAATGAGCAGTTCTTC. It encodes CASKTSGATYNEQFF. This chain uses TRBV5-1 with TRBJ2-1; 11 bases are shared with TRBD2. Germline CDR1 reads SGHRS; CDR2 reads YFSETQ. Unmatched junction bases numbered 4, after V lost 6 bases and J lost 2 bases. The CDR3 covers 15 residues.

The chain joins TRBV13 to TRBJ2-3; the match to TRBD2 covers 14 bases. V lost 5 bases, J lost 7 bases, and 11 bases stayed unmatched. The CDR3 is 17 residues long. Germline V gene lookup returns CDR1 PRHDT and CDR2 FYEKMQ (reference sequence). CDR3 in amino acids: CASSARTSGGPGNTQYF. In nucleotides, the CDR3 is TGTGCCAGCAGCGCCAGGACTAGCGGGGGGCCGGGGAATACGCAGTATTTT. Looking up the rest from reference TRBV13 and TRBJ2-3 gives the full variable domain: AAGVIQSPRHLIKEKRETATLKCYPIPRHDTVYWYQQGPGQDPQFLISFYEKMQSDKGSIPDRFSAQQFSDYHSELNMSSLELGDSALYFCASSARTSGGPGNTQYFGPGTRLTVL.

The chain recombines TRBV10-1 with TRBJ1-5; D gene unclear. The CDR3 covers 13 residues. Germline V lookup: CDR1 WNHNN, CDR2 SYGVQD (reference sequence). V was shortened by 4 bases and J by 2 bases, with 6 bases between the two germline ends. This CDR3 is CASSVPCNQPQHF. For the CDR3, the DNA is TGCGCCAGCAGTGTCCCCTGCAATCAGCCCCAGCATTTT.

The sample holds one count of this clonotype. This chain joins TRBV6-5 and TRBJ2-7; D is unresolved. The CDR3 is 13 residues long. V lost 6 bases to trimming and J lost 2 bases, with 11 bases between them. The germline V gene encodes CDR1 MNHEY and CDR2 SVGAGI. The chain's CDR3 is CASSPFPAYEQYF. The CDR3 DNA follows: TGTGCCAGCAGCCCCTTCCCCGCCTACGAGCAGTACTTC.

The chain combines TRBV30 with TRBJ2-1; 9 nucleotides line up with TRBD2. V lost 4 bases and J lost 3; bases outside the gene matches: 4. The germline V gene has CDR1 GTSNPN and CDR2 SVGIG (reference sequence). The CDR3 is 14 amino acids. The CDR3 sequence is CAWTASGIYNEQFF. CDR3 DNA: TGTGCCTGGACCGCTAGCGGGATCTACAATGAGCAGTTCTTC.

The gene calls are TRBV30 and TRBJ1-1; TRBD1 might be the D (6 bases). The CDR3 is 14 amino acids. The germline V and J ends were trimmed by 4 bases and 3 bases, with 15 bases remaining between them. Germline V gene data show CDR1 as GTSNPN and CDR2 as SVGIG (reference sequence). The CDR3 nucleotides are TGTGCCTGGAACGAACAGGGAGGGGACACTGAAGCTTTCTTT. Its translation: CAWNEQGGDTEAFF.

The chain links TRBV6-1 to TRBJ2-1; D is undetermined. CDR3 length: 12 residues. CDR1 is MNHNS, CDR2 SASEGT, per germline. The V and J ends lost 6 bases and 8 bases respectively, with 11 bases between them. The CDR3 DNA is TGTGCCAGCAGAGCCCACCAAGATGAGCAGTTCTTC. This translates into CASRAHQDEQFF.

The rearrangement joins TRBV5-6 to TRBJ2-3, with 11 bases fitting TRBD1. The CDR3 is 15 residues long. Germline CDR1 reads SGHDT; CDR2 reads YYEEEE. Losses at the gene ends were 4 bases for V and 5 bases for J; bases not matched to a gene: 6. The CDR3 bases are TGTGCCAGCAGCCAGATGGACAGGGGGCTAGATACGCAGTATTTT. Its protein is CASSQMDRGLDTQYF.

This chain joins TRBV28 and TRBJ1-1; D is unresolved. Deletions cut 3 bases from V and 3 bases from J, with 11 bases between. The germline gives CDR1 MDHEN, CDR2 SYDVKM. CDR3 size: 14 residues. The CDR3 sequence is CASSLPRAHTEAFF. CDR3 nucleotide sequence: TGTGCCAGCAGTTTGCCCCGGGCCCACACTGAAGCTTTCTTT.

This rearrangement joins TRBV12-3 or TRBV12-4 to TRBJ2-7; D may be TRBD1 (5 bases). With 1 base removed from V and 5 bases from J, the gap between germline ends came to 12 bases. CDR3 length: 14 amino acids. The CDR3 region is CASSLVTGTNEQYF. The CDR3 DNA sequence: TGTGCCAGCAGTTTAGTTACAGGTACAAACGAGCAGTACTTC.

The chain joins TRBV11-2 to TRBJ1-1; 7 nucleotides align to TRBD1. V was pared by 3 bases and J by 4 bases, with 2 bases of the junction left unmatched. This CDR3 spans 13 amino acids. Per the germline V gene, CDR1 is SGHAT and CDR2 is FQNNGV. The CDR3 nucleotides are TGTGCCAGCAGCTTGACAGGGCTCACTGAAGCTTTCTTT. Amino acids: CASSLTGLTEAFF.

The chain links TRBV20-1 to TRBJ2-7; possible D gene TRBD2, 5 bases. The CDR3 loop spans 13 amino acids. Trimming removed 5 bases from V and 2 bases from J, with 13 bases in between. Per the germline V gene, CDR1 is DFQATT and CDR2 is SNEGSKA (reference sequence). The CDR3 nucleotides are TGCAGTGCTGCGGGTCCCGCGCCCTACGAGCAGTACTTC. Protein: CSAAGPAPYEQYF.

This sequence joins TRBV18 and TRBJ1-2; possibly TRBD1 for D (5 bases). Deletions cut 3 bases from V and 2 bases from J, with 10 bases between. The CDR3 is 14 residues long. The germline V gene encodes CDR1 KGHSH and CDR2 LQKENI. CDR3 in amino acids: CASSPMTDNYGYTF. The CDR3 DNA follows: TGTGCCAGCTCACCGATGACAGACAACTATGGCTACACCTTC.

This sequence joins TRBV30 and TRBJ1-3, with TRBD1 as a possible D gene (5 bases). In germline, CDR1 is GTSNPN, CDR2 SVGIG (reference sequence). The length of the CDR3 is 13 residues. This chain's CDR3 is CARLGTTGNTIYF. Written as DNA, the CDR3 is TGTGCGCGGCTCGGGACGACTGGAAACACCATATATTTT.

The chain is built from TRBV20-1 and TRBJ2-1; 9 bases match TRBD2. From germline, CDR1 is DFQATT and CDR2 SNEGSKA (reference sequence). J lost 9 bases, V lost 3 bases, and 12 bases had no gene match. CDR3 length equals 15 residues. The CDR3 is CSASGGSGSRGEQFF. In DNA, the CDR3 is TGCAGTGCTAGTGGGGGTAGCGGGAGCCGGGGTGAGCAGTTCTTC.

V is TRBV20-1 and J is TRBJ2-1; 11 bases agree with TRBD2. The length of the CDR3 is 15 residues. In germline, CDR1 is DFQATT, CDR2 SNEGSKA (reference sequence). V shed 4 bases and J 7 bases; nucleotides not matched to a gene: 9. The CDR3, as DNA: TGCAGTGCTACCGATAGCGGGGGGGCCAGGAATGAGCAGTTCTTC. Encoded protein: CSATDSGGARNEQFF.

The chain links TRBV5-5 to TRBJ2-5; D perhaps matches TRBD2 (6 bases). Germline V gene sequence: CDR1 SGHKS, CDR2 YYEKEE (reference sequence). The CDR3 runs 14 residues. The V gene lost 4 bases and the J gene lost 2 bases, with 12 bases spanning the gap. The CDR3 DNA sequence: TGTGCCAGCAGCGGGGGACTCACTCAAGAGACCCAGTACTTC. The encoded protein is CASSGGLTQETQYF. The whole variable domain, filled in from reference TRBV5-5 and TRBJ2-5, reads DAGVTQSPTHLIKTRGQQVTLRCSPISGHKSVSWYQQVLGQGPQFIFQYYEKEERGRGNFPDRFSARQFPNYSSELNVNALLLGDSALYLCASSGGLTQETQYFGPGTRLLVL.

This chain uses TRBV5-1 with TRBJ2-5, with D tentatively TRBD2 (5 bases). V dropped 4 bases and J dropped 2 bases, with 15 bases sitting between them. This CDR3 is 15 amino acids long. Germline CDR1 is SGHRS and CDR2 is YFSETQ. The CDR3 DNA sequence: TGCGCCAGCAGCCCGATCGACGGGAATCAAGAGACCCAGTACTTC. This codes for CASSPIDGNQETQYF.

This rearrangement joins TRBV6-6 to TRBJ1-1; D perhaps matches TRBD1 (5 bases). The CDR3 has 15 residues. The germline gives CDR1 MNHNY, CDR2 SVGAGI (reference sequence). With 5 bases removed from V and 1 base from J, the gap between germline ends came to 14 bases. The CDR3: CASSQPGTGNTEAFF. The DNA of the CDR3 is TGTGCCAGCAGTCAACCCGGGACGGGGAACACTGAAGCTTTCTTT.

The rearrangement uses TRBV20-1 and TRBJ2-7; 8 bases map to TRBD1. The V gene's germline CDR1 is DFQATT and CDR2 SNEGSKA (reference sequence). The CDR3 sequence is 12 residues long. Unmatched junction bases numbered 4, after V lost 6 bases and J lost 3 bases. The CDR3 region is CSAGQGVYEQYF. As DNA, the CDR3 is TGCAGTGCCGGACAGGGAGTCTACGAGCAGTACTTC.

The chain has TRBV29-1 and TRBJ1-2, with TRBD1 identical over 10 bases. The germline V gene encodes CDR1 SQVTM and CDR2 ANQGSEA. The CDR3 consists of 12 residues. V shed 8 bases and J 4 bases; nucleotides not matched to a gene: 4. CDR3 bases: TGCAGCTTGGGACAGGGGCCCTATGGCTACACCTTC. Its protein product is CSLGQGPYGYTF.

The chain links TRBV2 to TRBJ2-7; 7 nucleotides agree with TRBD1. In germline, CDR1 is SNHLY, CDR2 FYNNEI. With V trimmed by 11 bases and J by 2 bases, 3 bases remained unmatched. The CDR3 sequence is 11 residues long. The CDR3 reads CASTGTYEQYF. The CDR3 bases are TGTGCCTCGACAGGGACCTACGAGCAGTACTTC.

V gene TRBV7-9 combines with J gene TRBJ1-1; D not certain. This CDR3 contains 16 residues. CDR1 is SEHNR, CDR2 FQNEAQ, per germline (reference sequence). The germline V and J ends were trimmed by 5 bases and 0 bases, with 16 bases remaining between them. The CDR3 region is CASSPAFPTLNTEAFF. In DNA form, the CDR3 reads TGTGCCAGCAGCCCCGCCTTCCCTACGTTGAACACTGAAGCTTTCTTT.